This T cell receptor (beta chain) came from a study of cytomegalovirus exposure and HLA in healthy donors. V trimming: 6 bases; J trimming: 4 bases; junction bases outside the gene matches: 4. Germline CDR1 reads SGHTA; CDR2 reads FQGTGA. This CDR3 contains 15 residues. The PCR was carried out with 60 Vbeta primers and 13 Jbeta primers. Using immunoSEQ multiplex PCR, the repertoire was profiled, and TCRdb retains in-frame clones only, with some absent. The data contain more than 80,000 clones, about 75% of them singletons. Study-wide points: The authors assumed roughly uniform sequencing depth across donors for presence/absence analyses. Data from an earlier analysis indicated that most TCR beta V segments were productive either about 90% or about 30% of the time. The study designated over 150 TCR beta chains cytomegalovirus-associated.

Concerning this clone: Its cognate antigen is unknown.

The sample comprised PBMCs. This sequence originates from a male donor in good health and CMV-seropositive. The rearrangement joins TRBV7-3 to TRBJ2-1; 12 positions match TRBD2. The CDR3 here is CASRAGTSGYNEQFF. CDR3 in DNA: TGTGCCAGCAGGGCCGGGACTAGCGGGTACAATGAGCAGTTCTTC. The variable domain in full, with the rest retrieved from reference TRBV7-3 and TRBJ2-1, is GAGVSQTPSNKVTEKGKYVELRCDPISGHTALYWYRQSLGQGPEFLIYFQGTGAADDSGLPNDRFFAVRPEGSVSTLKIQRTERGDSAVYLCASRAGTSGYNEQFFGPGTRLTVL.